This record looks at one TCR beta chain sequence and its context. Its antigen is not yet known. No much larger clone is present one base from it, and per-base qualities are unavailable. Libraries were made using the immunoSEQ multiplex PCR assay. The multiplex PCR relied on a mix of 60 forward primers for TCR Vbeta segments and 13 reverse primers for TCR Jbeta segments. The CDR3 region of rearranged TCR beta genes was amplified from genomic DNA by a multiplex PCR assay. On the Illumina HiSeq System, the amplified TCR beta libraries were sequenced as 87-base-pair reads. As for the original processing: A later analysis tallied around 82 million unique TCR beta chains across the 666 repertoires, and some 12 million of those chains were shared by two or more donors. Raw reads were error-corrected and collapsed into unique sequences with a nearest-neighbor algorithm that merged closely related sequences to remove PCR and sequencing errors. To assign V, D and J gene segments, CDR3 sequences were aligned to IMGT reference sequences. Each retained sequence needed at least a six-nucleotide match to both a V gene segment and a J gene segment. A rearrangement counted as productive if the CDR3 had no stop codons and remained in frame with V and J, and every other rearrangement counted as non-productive. CDR3 was defined by IMGT convention, running from the second conserved V-encoded cysteine to the conserved J-encoded phenylalanine. Sequences without an unambiguous match to a single V gene segment were excluded from the earlier analysis of 587 of the donors. An earlier analysis of about 600 of the donors called V segments functional above 56.7% productive rearrangements and segregating when the between-donor standard deviation exceeded 5%. A statistical classification framework was built for diagnosing cytomegalovirus status from the catalog of TCR beta chain sequences. In a later analysis, V and J genes were assigned by comparing TCR nucleotide sequences against IMGT/GENE-DB human TR gene sequences. Using the TCRdist pipeline, a later analysis assigned CDR3 sequences along with most-parsimonious VDJ recombination scenarios. In a later analysis, each TCR beta chain was defined by its CDR3 amino acid sequence together with its V-gene family, and reads lacking a unique V-gene family were excluded. A later analysis removed 592 highly shared, low-generation-probability nucleotide sequences to deal with suspected cross-contamination and a sequencing artifact. A later analysis calculated a clonal expansion index for each public chain from normalized within-repertoire ranks of inferred template counts. In a later analysis, generation probabilities were computed using a VDJ recombination model fitted to out-of-frame rearrangements, and the results were checked against IGoR. Hypergeometric tests were used in a later analysis to score TCR-TCR, TCR-HLA and TCR-CMV co-occurrence, with a repertoire-size bias correction applied to the TCR pairs. To estimate false discovery rates, a later analysis permuted the HLA or CMV assignments 20 times. In a later analysis, co-occurring TCRs were grouped using DBSCAN, with TCRdist sequence similarity added in when clustering inside HLA-allele-positive subsets. Repertoires with fewer than 30,000 or more than 120,000 public chains were left out of co-occurrence clustering, as were roughly five repertoires with anomalous nucleotide sharing. TCRdb retrieved this table from immuneACCESS and kept in-frame rearrangements only. Not all clones are present; in checked studies, unresolved V genes account for under half, and no reason is known for the remainder. That table furnishes V, J and clone size, whereas the DNA furnished D and trimming. This sample has almost 200,000 clones in its table, and around 79% of those were observed once. The ten largest make up approximately 0.4% of the sample.

The cohort comprised under 700 healthy bone marrow donors. At the time of sampling, every cohort member was nominally healthy, though immune exposures that went unrecorded were likely present. The donor tested CMV seropositive, placing the donor among the approximately 310 seropositive members of the cohort. A peripheral blood sample was collected from each donor, and TCR beta sequencing was performed on peripheral blood mononuclear cells. Genomic DNA was extracted from the blood cell samples with the Qiagen DNeasy Blood Extraction Kit. This entry belongs to a study of cytomegalovirus exposure and HLA in healthy donors listed by TCRdb under 2017. Regarding the research as a whole: According to an earlier analysis of 587 of the donors, 150 million to 200 million T cells yielded 90 million to 130 million unique TCR beta sequences and approximately 280 Gb of sequence data. The study combined high-throughput TCR immunosequencing, statistical association of individual TCRs with disease status, and machine learning to predict cytomegalovirus infection status. All discovery cohort repertoires had been generated using a single sequencing platform. Because of strong linkage in the cohort, four or five DR-DQ haplotypes were treated as single units for association and clustering. Of the roughly 410 genotyped donors, approximately 81% were placed in the genetic ancestry cluster associated with self-reported Caucasian donors. Typing coverage differed by locus: A, B, C, DRB1 and DQB1 were typed in about 629-640 donors, DQA1 in around 500, DPA1 in approximately 600, and DPB1 in 472. Both class I and class II loci were covered by HLA typing, at four-digit resolution. A later genetic analysis used genome-wide SNP genotypes for 398 of the 666 donors, treating that subset as a discovery cohort. The study aimed to test whether signatures of past pathogen exposure could be identified by cataloging public T cell receptors. In addition to the first cohort of around 670 subjects, a separate validation cohort of approximately 120 different subjects was used. Rather than using new phenotypic data, the later analysis identified candidate immune exposures from TCR beta sequences and from how often those sequences occurred across donors. An earlier analysis of 587 of the donors used high-throughput TCR beta sequencing to judge whether each TCR beta V gene segment behaved as functional or pseudogenic. An early release that covered 640 HLA-typed donors contained approximately 300 gigabases of sequencing data and 80 million or so unique TCR sequences. A later analysis re-analyzed previously published TCR beta repertoires from 666 donors and added high-resolution HLA genotyping to study TCR occurrence patterns. Donor age, sex, ethnicity and CMV serostatus were compiled alongside the repertoire data. The study profiled the T cell repertoires of 666 subjects by immunosequencing and related them to cytomegalovirus serostatus. Across approximately 400 genotyped donors of the cohort, an average of approximately 220,000 unique TCR beta nucleotide sequences per donor were sequenced, and roughly 20% of those sequences were non-productive. What the study reported, not specific to this receptor: The cohort was sequenced for TCR beta chains only, and without alpha or paired-chain data the features that could be detected were limited. In a later analysis, TCR association rates were found to vary across HLA loci, with the most associated TCRs seen for DRB1 alleles and the fewest for HLA-C alleles. Most TCR sequences were observed very rarely across donors, whereas some public TCRs were present in many individuals. In both the original and validation cohorts, the classifier was reported to diagnose cytomegalovirus status with high specificity and sensitivity. The study listed around 160 TCR beta chains as associated with cytomegalovirus. CMV serostatus was the only immune exposure information available for the cohort. The earlier analysis of nearly 600 of the donors excluded around 17 rarely observed V segments, including chromosome 9 orphons, because counts were too low. Some IMGT-functional V segments, including TRBV6-2 and TRBV6-3, could not be distinguished by the 87-base-pair reads and were therefore excluded. In a later analysis, HLA-associated TCR beta chains showed more clonal expansion and lower generation probabilities than non-associated chains that were equally common. A group of highly shared sequence variants was considered likely to be a technical artifact of the sequencing pipeline. Linkage disequilibrium might explain the correlated functional status among segregating V segments, but an unknown experimental factor could not be excluded. Specific HLA alleles were associated with 15,000 to 20,000 TCR beta sequences at a false discovery rate of 0.05 in a later analysis. In an earlier analysis of some 500 of the donors, most TCR beta V segments appeared in productive rearrangements about 87% or about 30% of the time, broadly matching IMGT annotations. A later genetic analysis reported fewer N-insertions in productive TCRs among donors in an Asian-associated ancestry cluster than the roughly 700-donor mean. In a later genetic analysis, a missense DCLRE1C variant was associated with V-gene and J-gene trimming of TCR beta chains, and the association was replicated in an independent cohort. A few of the identified cytomegalovirus-associated TCR beta chains were confirmed in vitro to be specific for cytomegalovirus antigens. When HLA alleles, especially DR and DQ, strongly co-occurred, TCR associations were difficult to assign to individual alleles. Roughly uniform sequencing depth across donors was assumed in presence/absence analyses, although this assumption may not hold. The authors suggested that the approach could potentially be generalized to other disease states and immunological phenotypes. HLA typing was unavailable for some donors at each locus, so association tests used only the typed subset. In a later analysis, several top co-occurrence clusters were reported to appear linked to parvovirus B19, influenza, CMV and Epstein-Barr virus. According to a later analysis, most CMV-associated TCR beta chains appeared to be HLA-restricted, and the HLA associations seemed to be driven largely by CMV exposure. A further reported finding was that TCR beta sequences accurately predicted the HLA-A and HLA-B alleles for most subjects in the first cohort.

Via the germline V gene, CDR1 is SGHTA and CDR2 FQGNSA. The CDR3 starts with the cysteine, ends with the phenylalanine, and has 16 residues. Just the 48-base CDR3 DNA is kept, in frame starting at base 1. The germline V end is reduced by 2 bases and the J end by 2 bases; junction bases left unmatched: 5. The chain is made from TRBV7-2 and TRBJ2-3, with 9 junctional bases fitting TRBD2. The material sequenced was PBMCs. The clonotype originates from a male donor in good health and CMV-seropositive. The CDR3 reads CASSLSSGTPTDTQYF. The nucleotides read TGTGCCAGCAGCTTATCTAGCGGGACACCCACAGATACGCAGTATTTT.